A single sample is the source of the 20 T cell receptor beta chains below, sequenced in a study of T cell responses to AZD1222 COVID-19 vaccine. Profiled with immunoSEQ multiplex PCR; TCRdb holds only in-frame clones, not every one. This table has under 150,000 clones, around 94% appearing once. The sequencing used peripheral blood, collected 28 days after the second AZD1222 dose. Receptors were obtained from an adult who received the AZD1222 COVID-19 vaccine.

This clone was detected only once. The CDR3 here is CASSFLGGGARYEAFF. CDR3 nucleotide sequence: TGTGCCAGCAGCTTCCTAGGCGGGGGGGCGAGATATGAAGCTTTCTTT. The chain links TRBV6-2 or TRBV6-3 to TRBJ1-1, with D maybe TRBD1 (6 bases). This CDR3 contains 16 residues. The ends were cut back, 6 bases at V and 7 bases at J, with 24 bases in the middle. The germline CDR1 and CDR2 sequences are MNHEY and SVGEGT.

The rearrangement joins TRBV2 to TRBJ2-5; D ambiguous. Germline V gives CDR1 SNHLY, CDR2 FYNNEI. The CDR3 consists of 11 residues. Trimming cost V 6 bases and J 5 bases, with 7 bases left between them. The CDR3 DNA reads TGTGCCAGCAGGGCGGATGAGACCCAGTACTTC. Translating it yields CASRADETQYF.

This rearrangement joins TRBV14 to TRBJ2-7; D is perhaps TRBD2 (6 bases). Germline lookup yields CDR1 SGHDN and CDR2 FVKESK. This CDR3 comprises 15 residues. Trimming pared 3 bases from V and 3 bases from J, leaving 15 bases between. CDR3 in DNA: TGTGCCAGCAGCCAGAACGCCGGGACTCTCTACGAGCAGTACTTC. This translates into CASSQNAGTLYEQYF.

This chain uses TRBV5-6 with TRBJ1-1, with 9 bases fitting TRBD1. Trimming took 0 bases from V and 5 from J; bases not matched to a gene: 2. The germline V gene encodes CDR1 SGHDT and CDR2 YYEEEE. This CDR3 contains 14 residues. CDR3 coding DNA: TGTGCCAGCAGCTTGGCCGGGACAGGGACTGAAGCTTTCTTT. As protein: CASSLAGTGTEAFF.

This chain links TRBV7-2 with TRBJ2-5, with 14 nucleotides matching TRBD2. J lost 5 bases, V lost 1 base, and 9 bases had no gene match. Looked up from germline, CDR1 is SGHTA and CDR2 is FQGNSA. The CDR3 runs 18 residues. Here the CDR3 DNA reads TGTGCCAGCAGCTTAGAAACGTGGACTAGCGGGAGGTGGGAGACCCAGTACTTC. As protein: CASSLETWTSGRWETQYF.

DNA of the CDR3: TGTGCCAGCATTCCTAGCGGGAGATACGAGACCCAGTACTTC. Translation: CASIPSGRYETQYF. This chain connects TRBV6-5 to TRBJ2-5, with 10 positions matching TRBD2. J gave up 5 bases and V 7 bases, and 7 bases lay outside the gene matches. The germline V gene has CDR1 MNHEY and CDR2 SVGAGI. The CDR3 spans 14 residues.

V usage is TRBV5-8 and J usage is TRBJ1-4; D is perhaps TRBD1 (6 bases). The CDR3 loop spans 16 amino acids. The V end lost 4 bases, the J end lost 3 bases, and 16 bases lay between the germline ends. Germline values: CDR1 SGHTS, CDR2 YDEGEE. CDR3 amino acids: CASSLGQNWANEKLFF. CDR3 sequence (DNA): TGTGCCAGCAGCCTTGGACAGAATTGGGCTAATGAAAAACTGTTTTTT.

The chain links TRBV9 to TRBJ2-6; 7 nucleotides align to TRBD1. CDR1 and CDR2 (germline): SGDLS, YYNGEE. This CDR3 is 16 amino acids long. The ends lost 4 bases at V and 4 bases at J; junction bases unmatched: 8. The CDR3 DNA is TGTGCCAGCAGCACGTCGACAGGGACAGGGGCCAACGTCCTGACTTTC. It codes for CASSTSTGTGANVLTF.

The chain joins TRBV30 to TRBJ1-1, with D unresolved. Between the trimmed V and J ends, which lost 5 bases and 3 bases, there was a span of 10 bases. There are 12 residues in the CDR3. Germline V gene data show CDR1 as GTSNPN and CDR2 as SVGIG (reference sequence). The CDR3 DNA follows: TGTGCCTGGGGGAGGTACTACACTGAAGCTTTCTTT. Protein product: CAWGRYYTEAFF. The whole variable domain, filled in from reference TRBV30 and TRBJ1-1, reads SQTIHQWPATLVQPVGSPLSLECTVEGTSNPNLYWYRQAAGRGLQLLFYSVGIGQISSEVPQNLSASRPQDRQFILSSKKLLLSDSGFYLCAWGRYYTEAFFGQGTRLTVV.

The chain carries TRBV25-1 and TRBJ1-2, with 10 bases aligning to TRBD1. With 4 bases clipped from V and 1 base from J, the junction kept 3 bases outside the gene matches. The germline V gene encodes CDR1 MGHDK and CDR2 SYGVNS. The CDR3 has 15 amino acids. Written as DNA, the CDR3 is TGTGCCAGCAGTGGGGACAGGGGATATAACTATGGCTACACCTTC. Encoded protein: CASSGDRGYNYGYTF.

The rearrangement uses TRBV19 and TRBJ1-2, with D maybe TRBD1 (6 bases). The CDR3 is made up of 15 amino acids. Germline V CDR1 and CDR2: LNHDA, SQIVND (reference sequence). V dropped 10 bases and J dropped 6 bases, with 24 bases sitting between them. In DNA form, the CDR3 reads TGTGCCACCCGATACTCGGGGGGCGCACGGGATGGCTACACCTTC. Translating gives CATRYSGGARDGYTF.

The genes are TRBV6-2 or TRBV6-3 and TRBJ1-4; the D is unclear. The V gene's germline CDR1 is MNHEY and CDR2 SVGEGT. This CDR3 has 13 residues. Trimming took off 2 bases at V and 7 bases at J, with 8 bases between the two ends. This chain's CDR3 is CASSYRTVEKLFF. DNA of the CDR3: TGTGCCAGCAGTTACCGCACAGTTGAAAAACTGTTTTTT.

V is TRBV23-1 and J is TRBJ1-5; D perhaps matches TRBD1 (5 bases). TRBV23-1 is placed among ORFs of uncertain function. The CDR3 loop spans 17 amino acids. The V end lost 7 bases, the J end lost 2 bases, and 21 bases lay between the germline ends. DNA of the CDR3: TGCGCCAGCATCAAGGCTGGGGGGATTAGAGGCAATCAGCCCCAGCATTTT. Amino acid sequence: CASIKAGGIRGNQPQHF.

As to this clone: This sequence is one base from a far larger clone and is likely a read error. The rearrangement uses TRBV5-4 and TRBJ1-5; D uncertain. Trimming removed 0 bases from V and 3 bases from J, with 4 bases in between. There are 13 residues in the CDR3. CDR1 SGHNT and CDR2 YYREEE come from the germline V gene (reference sequence). CDR3 sequence reads: CASSLDLNQPQHF. The CDR3 region has the DNA TGTGCCAGCAGCTTGGACCTCAATCAGCCCCAGCATTTT.

This sequence joins TRBV6-5 and TRBJ2-2, with D maybe TRBD2 (6 bases). Trimming removed 7 bases from V and 5 bases from J, with 14 bases in between. From germline, CDR1 is MNHEY and CDR2 SVGAGI. The CDR3 runs to 14 residues. The CDR3 region is CASTPSGRTGELFF. The CDR3, as DNA: TGTGCCAGCACCCCCTCAGGGAGGACCGGGGAGCTGTTTTTT.

With regard to this clone: Mismatch with germline at one junction end may stem from a read error. The chain combines TRBV7-3 with TRBJ1-1; 7 bases fit TRBD1. This CDR3 is built from 16 residues. CDR1 and CDR2 from the germline V gene are SGHTA and FQGTGA. This CDR3 reads CASSPDRRGMNAEAFF. The CDR3 DNA sequence: TGTGCCAGCAGCCCCGACCGCAGGGGGATGAACGCTGAAGCTTTCTTT.

The J gene is TRBJ1-4, the V gene TRBV4-2; no clear D gene. The CDR3 is 12 amino acids. Germline V CDR1 and CDR2: LGHNA, YNFKEQ. Trimming stripped 0 bases from V and 12 bases from J, with 8 bases between. CDR3 in DNA: TGTGCCAGCAGCCAAGAGGAGGGAGAACTGTTTTTT. It yields the protein CASSQEEGELFF.

V and J are TRBV6-5 and TRBJ1-1; D may be TRBD1 (6 bases). This CDR3 contains 16 residues. Germline values: CDR1 MNHEY, CDR2 SVGAGI. With 0 bases removed from V and 0 bases from J, the gap between germline ends came to 11 bases. The CDR3 loop reads CASSYSMAGVNTEAFF. In DNA form, the CDR3 reads TGTGCCAGCAGTTACTCAATGGCAGGGGTGAACACTGAAGCTTTCTTT.

This sequence joins TRBV6-5 and TRBJ1-3, with 7 bases fitting TRBD1. The J segment lost 4 bases and the V segment lost 7 bases, leaving 10 bases of the junction unmatched. The CDR3 has 15 residues. From germline, CDR1 is MNHEY and CDR2 SVGAGI. CDR3 sequence (DNA): TGTGCCAGCACCGCCGAGGGGGCTTCAGGAAACACCATATATTTT. This encodes CASTAEGASGNTIYF.

This chain uses TRBV27 with TRBJ2-3; 9 bases match TRBD2. The CDR3 is made up of 15 amino acids. The V segment lost 3 bases and the J segment 1 base; nucleotides outside the gene matches: 2. Germline assignment: CDR1 MNHEY and CDR2 SMNVEV (reference sequence). The CDR3 here is CASSLGGGGTDTQYF. DNA for the CDR3: TGTGCCAGCAGTTTGGGCGGGGGGGGCACAGATACGCAGTATTTT.